The 25 T cell receptor beta chains given below trace back to one sample, sequenced in a study of cytomegalovirus exposure and HLA in healthy donors. Sequenced by immunoSEQ multiplex PCR; TCRdb stores in-frame clones only, minus some. The table records about 160,000 clones, 80% to 90% of them present only once. What was sequenced was PBMCs. The receptors come from a woman aged 18-35 years in good health and CMV-seronegative.

This clone was counted once. The chain uses TRBV5-1 and TRBJ2-1, with a possible D match to TRBD1 (6 bases). CDR3 length equals 16 residues. The V and J ends lost 0 bases and 7 bases respectively, with 17 bases between them. The germline V gene encodes CDR1 SGHRS and CDR2 YFSETQ. CDR3 sequence: CASSLGARGLGNEQFF. CDR3 nucleotide sequence: TGCGCCAGCAGCTTGGGTGCCAGGGGTTTAGGGAATGAGCAGTTCTTC.

This chain joins TRBV4-3 and TRBJ2-5; TRBD2 matches at 11 bases. Trimming at V came to 1 base and at J to 5 bases, leaving 9 bases not matched to a gene. CDR1 is LGHNA, CDR2 YSLEER, per germline. The CDR3 length is 17 residues. DNA of the CDR3: TGCGCCAGCAGCCAAGTCGCGACTAGCGGGATCGGTGAGACCCAGTACTTC. Translation: CASSQVATSGIGETQYF.

The CDR3 sequence is CASSATGLENYGYTF. The CDR3 DNA follows: TGTGCCAGCAGTGCCACAGGGTTGGAGAACTATGGCTACACCTTC. The chain joins TRBV6-1 to TRBJ1-2; TRBD1 might be the D (6 bases). Deletions cut 4 bases from V and 2 bases from J, with 14 bases between. The CDR3 totals 15 residues. Germline V lookup: CDR1 MNHNS, CDR2 SASEGT.

The CDR3 protein is CASSPFSGSFGSYEQYF. The CDR3 DNA is TGTGCCAGCAGCCCCTTCAGCGGGAGCTTTGGCTCCTACGAGCAGTACTTC. The gene calls are TRBV14 and TRBJ2-7; 8 bases map to TRBD2. Germline V CDR1 and CDR2: SGHDN, FVKESK. This CDR3 region has 17 residues. J lost 0 bases, V lost 4 bases, and 11 bases had no gene match. The full variable domain, in which reference TRBV14 and TRBJ2-7 provide the parts outside the CDR3, is EAGVTQFPSHSVIEKGQTVTLRCDPISGHDNLYWYRRVMGKEIKFLLHFVKESKQDESGMPNNRFLAERTGGTYSTLKVQPAELEDSGVYFCASSPFSGSFGSYEQYFGPGTRLTVT.

The chain employs TRBV5-1 and TRBJ1-2; the D gene is possibly TRBD1 (6 bases). Germline loops: CDR1 SGHRS, CDR2 YFSETQ. There are 15 residues in the CDR3. Trimming stripped 4 bases from V and 4 bases from J, with 17 bases between. The CDR3 reads CASSPNLQGSYGYTF. CDR3 nucleotide sequence: TGCGCCAGCAGCCCGAACCTACAGGGCTCCTATGGCTACACCTTC.

The V and J genes are TRBV2 and TRBJ2-2, with 8 bases aligning to TRBD1. After removal of 6 bases from V and 0 bases from J, the junction contained 6 bases not matched to a gene. This CDR3 comprises 16 residues. Per the germline V gene, CDR1 is SNHLY and CDR2 is FYNNEI. The CDR3 sequence is CASRNGGQANTGELFF. The DNA of the CDR3 is TGTGCCAGCAGAAATGGGGGACAGGCGAACACCGGGGAGCTGTTTTTT.

This chain uses TRBV6-5 with TRBJ1-2; D call uncertain. Trimming left V 2 bases short and J 8 bases short, with 12 bases between. Germline CDR1 and CDR2: MNHEY and SVGAGI. The CDR3 contains 13 residues. The CDR3 DNA reads TGTGCCAGCAGTTACGATTTAAACAGAGGCTACACCTTC. Its translation: CASSYDLNRGYTF.

The rearrangement uses TRBV19 and TRBJ1-1; D is unclear. Germline V lookup: CDR1 LNHDA, CDR2 SQIVND (reference sequence). The V and J ends lost 5 bases and 1 base respectively, with 11 bases between them. The CDR3 covers 14 residues. CDR3 bases: TGTGCCAGTAGTCCTAAGTCGAAGAACACTGAAGCTTTCTTT. This gives the protein CASSPKSKNTEAFF.

The chain links TRBV10-2 to TRBJ1-6; 9 bases align to TRBD1. The ends lost 4 bases at V and 6 bases at J; junction bases unmatched: 4. The germline V gene has CDR1 WSHSY and CDR2 SAAADI. The CDR3 has 15 amino acids. CDR3: CASSVQGASNSPLHF. CDR3 bases: TGCGCCAGCAGTGTACAGGGGGCTTCTAATTCACCCCTCCACTTT.

In this sample, this clone turned up a few times. J is TRBJ1-2 and V is TRBV19; D is perhaps TRBD1 (6 bases). Germline V gene sequence: CDR1 LNHDA, CDR2 SQIVND (reference sequence). V lost 2 bases and J lost 6, with 19 bases in between. CDR3 length equals 16 residues. CDR3 sequence reads: CASSIPGTPKRDGYTF. The CDR3 DNA sequence: TGTGCCAGTAGTATACCCGGGACACCGAAAAGGGATGGCTACACCTTC. The full variable domain, its missing parts supplied by reference TRBV19 and TRBJ1-2, is DGGITQSPKYLFRKEGQNVTLSCEQNLNHDAMYWYRQDPGQGLRLIYYSQIVNDFQKGDIAEGYSVSREKKESFPLTVTSAQKNPTAFYLCASSIPGTPKRDGYTFGSGTRLTVV.

This clone was picked up a small number of times. The chain couples TRBV15 to TRBJ2-6, with D hard to call. Between the trimmed V and J ends, which lost 1 base and 0 bases, there was a span of 4 bases. Germline V gives CDR1 LNHNV, CDR2 YYDKDF (reference sequence). The CDR3 runs 15 residues. CDR3 nucleotides: TGTGCCACCAGCAGAGCTCTCTCTGGGGCCAACGTCCTGACTTTC. It specifies CATSRALSGANVLTF.

The V gene is TRBV18, the J gene TRBJ2-7; 11 bases are a match to TRBD2. Trimming removed 5 bases from V and 3 bases from J; junction bases left unmatched: 6. CDR3 length equals 15 residues. Per germline, CDR1 KGHSH and CDR2 LQKENI. CDR3 loop: CASSFGTSGNYEQYF. The DNA for the CDR3 is TGTGCCAGCTCATTTGGGACTAGCGGAAACTACGAGCAGTACTTC.

The DNA of the CDR3 is TGTGCCAGCAGGTCGCGGACCTACGAGCAGTACTTC. Translated: CASRSRTYEQYF. The chain combines TRBV11-3 with TRBJ2-7, with unresolved D. Germline lookup yields CDR1 SGHNT and CDR2 YENEEA. This CDR3 comprises 12 residues. Trimming cost V 6 bases and J 2 bases, with 8 bases left between them.

This clone was observed a handful of times. The V and J genes are TRBV7-9 and TRBJ1-4; the match to TRBD1 covers 9 bases. Germline loops: CDR1 SEHNR, CDR2 FQNEAQ (reference sequence). The CDR3 length is 15 residues. V trimming: 1 base; J trimming: 7 bases; junction bases outside the gene matches: 4. CDR3 protein: CASSLGTGAVEKLFF. As DNA, the CDR3 is TGTGCCAGCAGCTTAGGGACAGGGGCCGTTGAAAAACTGTTTTTT.

The V and J genes are TRBV7-9 and TRBJ2-5; the D gene is possibly TRBD2 (6 bases). This CDR3 contains 15 residues. V was trimmed by 1 base and J by 1 base, leaving 10 bases between them. Germline CDR1 is SEHNR and CDR2 is FQNEAQ (reference sequence). The CDR3 nucleotides are TGTGCCAGCAGCTTAGACGGGGGACCCCAAGAGACCCAGTACTTC. It encodes CASSLDGGPQETQYF.

This clone was recorded only once. The rearrangement uses TRBV19 and TRBJ2-3, with D possibly matching TRBD2 (5 bases). V lost 5 bases to trimming and J lost 2 bases, with 14 bases between them. From germline, CDR1 is LNHDA and CDR2 SQIVND (reference sequence). CDR3 size: 15 residues. CDR3 DNA: TGTGCCAGTAGTTCTCCTAGGACTCCCACAGATACGCAGTATTTT. Its translation is CASSSPRTPTDTQYF.

The chain employs TRBV2 and TRBJ2-4, with 8 bases that match TRBD1. The CDR3 loop spans 14 amino acids. V dropped 0 bases and J dropped 7; count of bases not matched to a gene: 2. Germline CDR1 is SNHLY and CDR2 is FYNNEI. The CDR3 coding sequence is TGTGCCAGCAGTGAAGCAAACAGGGGGAACATTCAGTACTTC. It encodes CASSEANRGNIQYF.

This chain joins TRBV11-3 and TRBJ2-7; D possibly corresponds to TRBD2 (7 bases). Deletions cut 3 bases from V and 5 bases from J, with 14 bases between. Looked up from germline, CDR1 is SGHNT and CDR2 is YENEEA. The CDR3 extends over 14 amino acids. In nucleotides, the CDR3 is TGTGCCAGCAGCTTGGAGGGGGAGGGAAACGAGCAGTACTTC. It codes for CASSLEGEGNEQYF.

V usage is TRBV5-4 and J usage is TRBJ1-1, with a weak D call TRBD1 (6 bases). Germline V gene data show CDR1 as SGHNT and CDR2 as YYREEE (reference sequence). Trimming took 4 bases from V and 4 from J, leaving 11 bases between them. The CDR3 sequence is 13 residues long. The CDR3 loop is CASSQRGATEAFF. Written as DNA, the CDR3 is TGTGCCAGCAGCCAACGGGGGGCCACTGAAGCTTTCTTT. Filled out from reference TRBV5-4 and TRBJ1-1, the complete variable domain reads ETGVTQSPTHLIKTRGQQVTLRCSSQSGHNTVSWYQQALGQGPQFIFQYYREEENGRGNFPPRFSGLQFPNYSSELNVNALELDDSALYLCASSQRGATEAFFGQGTRLTVV.

This rearrangement joins TRBV11-3 to TRBJ2-1, with a tentative D call TRBD2 (5 bases). V gave up 2 bases and J gave up 8 bases, with 10 bases separating them. Germline CDR1 reads SGHNT; CDR2 reads YENEEA. The CDR3 length is 13 residues. CDR3 DNA: TGTGCCAGCAGCTTATTCCCCGGGGATGAGCAGTTCTTC. The encoded protein is CASSLFPGDEQFF.

For the CDR3, the DNA is TGTGCCAGCTCACCTGGGGGGATCTCCTACAATGAGCAGTTCTTC. Its translation: CASSPGGISYNEQFF. The chain uses TRBV18 and TRBJ2-1, with D perhaps TRBD2 (6 bases). Trimming removed 3 bases from V and 0 bases from J, with 9 bases in between. Germline lookup yields CDR1 KGHSH and CDR2 LQKENI. The CDR3 is made up of 15 amino acids.

The chain links TRBV5-6 to TRBJ1-1; a possible D gene is TRBD1 (6 bases). Trimming stripped 4 bases from V and 7 bases from J, with 17 bases between. CDR1 and CDR2 (germline): SGHDT, YYEEEE. CDR3 size: 14 residues. CDR3 DNA: TGTGCCAGCAGCATCGGGACAACGGGCATTGAAGCTTTCTTT. Amino acids: CASSIGTTGIEAFF.

The J gene is TRBJ1-2, the V gene TRBV5-1; 9 bases are shared with TRBD1. The CDR3 covers 14 residues. CDR1 SGHRS and CDR2 YFSETQ come from the germline V gene. Germline trimming cut 4 bases from V and 6 bases from J; bases unmatched to any gene: 7. CDR3 coding DNA: TGCGCCAGCAGCCGCCCGGGACAGGGTGATGGCTACACCTTC. It is translated as CASSRPGQGDGYTF.

The CDR3 is CASSESGTALEPQHF. The CDR3 region has the DNA TGTGCCAGCAGTGAGTCAGGGACAGCCTTAGAGCCCCAGCATTTT. The chain links TRBV2 to TRBJ1-5, with TRBD1 matching 7 bases. Germline CDR1 SNHLY, CDR2 FYNNEI. The CDR3 is 15 amino acids. V was pared by 3 bases and J by 8 bases, with 10 bases of the junction left unmatched.

This rearrangement joins TRBV5-1 to TRBJ2-5; D might be TRBD1 (5 bases). The germline V gene encodes CDR1 SGHRS and CDR2 YFSETQ. Trimming pared 2 bases from V and 3 bases from J, leaving 17 bases between. This CDR3 has 16 residues. The CDR3 nucleotides are TGCGCCAGCAGCTTTCGAAAATCCGACAGTAAAGAGACCCAGTACTTC. It encodes CASSFRKSDSKETQYF.